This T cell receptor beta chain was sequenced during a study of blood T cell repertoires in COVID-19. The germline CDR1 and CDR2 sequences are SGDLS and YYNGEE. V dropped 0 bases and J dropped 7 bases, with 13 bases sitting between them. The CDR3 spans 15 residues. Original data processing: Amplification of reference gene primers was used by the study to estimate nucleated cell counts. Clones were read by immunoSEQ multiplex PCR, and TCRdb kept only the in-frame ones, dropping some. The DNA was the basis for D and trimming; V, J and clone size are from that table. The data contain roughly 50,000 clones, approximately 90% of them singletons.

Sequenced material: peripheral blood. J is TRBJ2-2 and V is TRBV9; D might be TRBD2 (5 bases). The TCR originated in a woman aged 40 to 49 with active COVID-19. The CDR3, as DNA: TGTGCCAGCAGCGTAGTGCCAGAGGGATTCGGGGAGCTGTTTTTT. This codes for CASSVVPEGFGELFF.